This is a list of T cell receptor beta chains from one sample in a study of CD8+ T cells in alopecia areata. This table comes from immunoSEQ multiplex PCR, and its TCRdb copy is limited to in-frame clones, with some not included. In the table there are more than 95,000 clones, 50% to 75% of which are singletons. Sequences were derived from CD8+ T cells sorted from blood, sampled at week 4, from a patient treated with tofacitinib. The receptors come from a human donor with alopecia areata. CDR3s leave out the opening cysteine and the closing phenylalanine or tryptophan.

>10|TRBV28|TRBJ2-7
ASSLSALEQY
>14|TRBV11-2|TRBJ2-2
ASSLHRDRGGEELF
>12|TRBV7-9|TRBJ1-1
ASSVSMGPTEAF
>11|TRBV29-1|TRBJ2-5
SVEADRSQTQY
>11|TRBV27|TRBJ1-1
ASSNTGNTEAF
>12|TRBV30|TRBJ1-1
AWRDGRGLTEAF
>13|TRBV27|TRBJ2-5
ASSHTPEVEETQY
>11|TRBV30|TRBJ1-1
AWSVDSNTEAF
>16|TRBV29-1|TRBJ2-2
SVETRGDGGANTGELF
>10|TRBV13|TRBJ2-5
ASSLLKETQY
>12|TRBV27|TRBJ2-3
ASSSRQGTDTQY
>11|TRBV12-5|TRBJ1-2
ASGFSPFYGYT
>9|TRBV7-9|TRBJ2-1
ASSPTNEQF
>10|TRBV7-9|TRBJ2-7
ASSLGKDEQY
>10|TRBV10-3|TRBJ2-1
AISEGIDEQF
>15|TRBV10-3|TRBJ2-5
AISESTTSGSGETQY
>13|TRBV27|TRBJ2-3
ASSPTRSSTDTQY
>11|TRBV30|TRBJ2-5
AWSANFGETQY
>12|TRBV27|TRBJ2-5
ASSLQGRGETQY
>13|TRBV4-1|TRBJ2-7
ASSQAYPGSHEQY
>12|TRBV6-5|TRBJ2-3
ASSYGGATDTQY
>12|TRBV4-1|TRBJ2-7
ASSQAGSQYEQY
>14|TRBV7-9|TRBJ1-2
ASRPSIDPAGYGYT
>11|TRBV29-1|TRBJ2-7
SVDGRSSYEQY
>13|TRBV5-1|TRBJ2-5
ASSLGLAEQETQY
>12|TRBV21-1|TRBJ1-5
ASSPLPSGRPQH
>11|TRBV2|TRBJ1-2
ASLLPSNYGYT
>12|TRBV5-6|TRBJ2-7
ASSLIGPRYGQY
>13|TRBV23-1|TRBJ2-5
ASRQETGRQETQY
>11|TRBV7-9|TRBJ2-5
ASNRGGEETQY
>13|TRBV9|TRBJ2-5
ASSPGGGGQETQY
>9|TRBV30|TRBJ2-2
AWSIGGELF
>14|TRBV7-9|TRBJ2-3
ASSSSSGGATDTQY
>13|TRBV25-1|TRBJ2-7
ASSRTGLSSYEQY
>15|TRBV4-1|TRBJ2-2
ASSQGGLAGETGELF
>10|TRBV29-1|TRBJ2-7
SVADVSYEQY
>15|TRBV23-1|TRBJ2-2
ASSQSLRGPNTGELF
>13|TRBV13|TRBJ2-1
ASSLGRVVYNEQF
>11|TRBV7-9|TRBJ2-5
ASTQGKQETQY
>11|TRBV23-1|TRBJ2-1
ASSLLQGFEQF
>15|TRBV27|TRBJ2-2
ASTSLQGGIGTGELF
>13|TRBV9|TRBJ1-4
ASGPGGGFNEKLF
>13|TRBV15|TRBJ2-1
ATSREGLAGDEQF
>13|TRBV5-1|TRBJ1-4
ASSLALPGDEKLF
>13|TRBV25-1|TRBJ1-5
ASSEWGSGNQPQH
>11|TRBV14|TRBJ1-2
ASSQSYSYGYT
>14|TRBV28|TRBJ2-2
ASSPRTVLNTGELF
>10|TRBV29-1|TRBJ1-1
SVSDTNTEAF
>13|TRBV6-5|TRBJ2-6
ASTSRGSGANVLT
>15|TRBV15|TRBJ2-3
ATSSLIRDRDKDTQY
>13|TRBV29-1|TRBJ2-5
SVLTALQGPETQY
>11|TRBV30|TRBJ1-2
AWTPTAGSGYT
>13|TRBV29-1|TRBJ2-7
SVEVPERESYEQY